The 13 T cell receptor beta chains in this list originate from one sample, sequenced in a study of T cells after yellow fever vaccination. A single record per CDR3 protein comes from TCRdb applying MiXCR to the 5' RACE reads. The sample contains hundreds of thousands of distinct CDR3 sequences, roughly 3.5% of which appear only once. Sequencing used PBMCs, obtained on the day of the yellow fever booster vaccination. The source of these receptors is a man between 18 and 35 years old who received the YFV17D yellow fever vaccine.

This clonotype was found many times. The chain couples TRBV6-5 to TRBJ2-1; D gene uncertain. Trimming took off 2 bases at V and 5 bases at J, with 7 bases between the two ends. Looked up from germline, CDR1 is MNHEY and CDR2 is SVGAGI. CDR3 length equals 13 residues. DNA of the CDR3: TGTGCCAGCAGTTACGACATTAACAATGAGCAGTTCTTC. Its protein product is CASSYDINNEQFF.

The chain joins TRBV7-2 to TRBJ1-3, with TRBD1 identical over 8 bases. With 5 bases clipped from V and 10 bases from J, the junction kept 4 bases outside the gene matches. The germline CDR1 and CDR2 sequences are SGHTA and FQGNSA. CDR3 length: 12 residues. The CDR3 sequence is CASSPRTGTIYF. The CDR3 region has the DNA TGTGCCAGCAGCCCCAGGACAGGGACCATATATTTT.

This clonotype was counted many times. CDR3 DNA sequence: TGTGCCAGCAGCTCAAGGGCTAGCGGGGGTGAGACCCAGTACTTC. Amino acid sequence: CASSSRASGGETQYF. The chain employs TRBV3-1 and TRBJ2-5; TRBD2 agrees at 10 bases. Germline-derived CDR1 and CDR2 are LGHDT and YNNKEL (reference sequence). Unmatched junction bases numbered 8, after V lost 5 bases and J lost 5 bases. The CDR3 extends over 15 amino acids.

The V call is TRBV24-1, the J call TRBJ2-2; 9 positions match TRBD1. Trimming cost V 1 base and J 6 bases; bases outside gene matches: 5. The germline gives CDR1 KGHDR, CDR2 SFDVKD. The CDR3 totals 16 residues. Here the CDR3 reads CATSDFLGQGAGELFF. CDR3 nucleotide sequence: TGTGCCACCAGTGATTTCCTGGGACAGGGTGCCGGGGAGCTGTTTTTT.

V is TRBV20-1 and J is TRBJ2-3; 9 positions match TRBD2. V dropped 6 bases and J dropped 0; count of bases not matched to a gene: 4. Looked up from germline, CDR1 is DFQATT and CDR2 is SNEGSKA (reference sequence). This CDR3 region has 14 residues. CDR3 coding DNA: TGCAGTGCCCGAGCGGGGGGTAGCACAGATACGCAGTATTTT. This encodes CSARAGGSTDTQYF.

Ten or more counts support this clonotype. The CDR3 is CASSLRGVDEQYV. In nucleotides, the CDR3 is TGTGCCAGCAGTTTACGGGGAGTCGACGAGCAGTACGTC. This sequence joins TRBV28 and TRBJ2-7, with a possible D match to TRBD2 (5 bases). V shed 2 bases and J shed 5 bases, with 10 bases lying between them. This CDR3 region has 13 residues. Per the germline V gene, CDR1 is MDHEN and CDR2 is SYDVKM.

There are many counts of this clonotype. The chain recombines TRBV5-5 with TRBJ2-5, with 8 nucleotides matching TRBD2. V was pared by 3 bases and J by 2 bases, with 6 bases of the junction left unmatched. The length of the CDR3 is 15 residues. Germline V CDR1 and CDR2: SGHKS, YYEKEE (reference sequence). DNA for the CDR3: TGTGCCAGCAGCTATAGCGGGGCTTCGCAAGAGACCCAGTACTTC. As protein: CASSYSGASQETQYF.

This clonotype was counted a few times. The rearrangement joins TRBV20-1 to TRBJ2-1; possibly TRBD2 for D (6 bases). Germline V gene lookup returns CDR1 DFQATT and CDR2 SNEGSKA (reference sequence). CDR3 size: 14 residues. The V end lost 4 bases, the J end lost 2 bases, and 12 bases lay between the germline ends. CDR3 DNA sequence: TGCAGTGCTAAACTCTGGGGGGCCTACAATGAGCAGTTCTTC. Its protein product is CSAKLWGAYNEQFF.

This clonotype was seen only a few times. As DNA, the CDR3 is TGTGCCAGCAGCCAAGATGAGGTAGCGGGGGTTCTAAGCTCCTACGAGCAGTACGTC. It translates to CASSQDEVAGVLSSYEQYV. This chain links TRBV3-2 with TRBJ2-7; TRBD2, the D gene given by the table, was not confirmed from the DNA. TRBV3-2 is annotated as a pseudogene. This CDR3 has 19 residues.

The CDR3 bases are TGTGCCAGCAGCTACGTTAGGGTTCCGGCAGATACGCAGTATTTT. Its translation is CASSYVRVPADTQYF. V gene TRBV7-8 combines with J gene TRBJ2-3; D call uncertain. Germline V gives CDR1 SGHVS, CDR2 FQNEAQ. The CDR3 spans 15 residues. V was cut by 4 bases and J by 4 bases, with 15 bases left in between.

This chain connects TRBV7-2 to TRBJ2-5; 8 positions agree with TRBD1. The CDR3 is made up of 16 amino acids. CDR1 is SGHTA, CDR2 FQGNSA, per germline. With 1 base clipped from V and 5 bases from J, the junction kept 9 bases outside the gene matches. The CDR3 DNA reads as TGTGCCAGCAGCTTAGGCGGACAGGGTTTGGGGGAGACCCAGTACTTC. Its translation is CASSLGGQGLGETQYF.

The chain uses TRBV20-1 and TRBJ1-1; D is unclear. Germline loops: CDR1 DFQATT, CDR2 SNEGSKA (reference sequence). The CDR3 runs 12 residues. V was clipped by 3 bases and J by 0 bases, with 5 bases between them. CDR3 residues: CSASEMNTEAFF. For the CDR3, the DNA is TGCAGTGCTAGTGAGATGAACACTGAAGCTTTCTTT.

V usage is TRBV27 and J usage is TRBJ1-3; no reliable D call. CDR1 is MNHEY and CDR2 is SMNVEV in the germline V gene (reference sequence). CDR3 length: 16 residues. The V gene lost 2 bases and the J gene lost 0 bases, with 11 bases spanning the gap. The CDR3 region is CASSLQEPSSGNTIYF. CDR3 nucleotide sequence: TGTGCCAGCAGTTTACAAGAGCCGAGCTCTGGAAACACCATATATTTT.